Listed here is a single TCR beta chain. Naive CD8 cells lacked CD45RO, underwent positive selection for CCR7 and left out terminally differentiated effector memory CD45RA+ cells. Each of the donors was a healthy adult who was HIV-negative and had not had a recent acute infection or vaccination. Trimming cost V 2 bases and J 7 bases, with 15 bases left between them. CDR1 MDHEN and CDR2 SYDVKM come from the germline V gene. The CDR3 is 14 residues long. The authors distributed each subset's genomic DNA evenly over several immunoSEQ plates. In the authors' methods: Junction-only immunoSEQ data arrived without quality scores, meaning filtering differed. Libraries were prepared by immunoSEQ multiplex PCR; TCRdb keeps only in-frame clonotypes and omits some of them. V and J calls and clone size are those listed in that table; D and trimming were worked out from the DNA. This sample has about 680,000 clones, with about 91% found just once.

The entry originates in a study of shared clonotypes between healthy human individuals. Study-level information: The plates for each donor numbered three CD4 naive, three CD4 memory, two CD8 naive and one CD8 memory.

The rearrangement joins TRBV28 to TRBJ2-7, with D maybe TRBD1 (5 bases). Sequencing was done on a sample of naive CD8+ T cells sorted from blood. This receptor was obtained from a man in his thirties or forties in good health. The CDR3 nucleotides are TGTGCCAGCAGTTTAAGGGGCGGCTTGTGGGAGCAGTACTTC. Its translation: CASSLRGGLWEQYF.